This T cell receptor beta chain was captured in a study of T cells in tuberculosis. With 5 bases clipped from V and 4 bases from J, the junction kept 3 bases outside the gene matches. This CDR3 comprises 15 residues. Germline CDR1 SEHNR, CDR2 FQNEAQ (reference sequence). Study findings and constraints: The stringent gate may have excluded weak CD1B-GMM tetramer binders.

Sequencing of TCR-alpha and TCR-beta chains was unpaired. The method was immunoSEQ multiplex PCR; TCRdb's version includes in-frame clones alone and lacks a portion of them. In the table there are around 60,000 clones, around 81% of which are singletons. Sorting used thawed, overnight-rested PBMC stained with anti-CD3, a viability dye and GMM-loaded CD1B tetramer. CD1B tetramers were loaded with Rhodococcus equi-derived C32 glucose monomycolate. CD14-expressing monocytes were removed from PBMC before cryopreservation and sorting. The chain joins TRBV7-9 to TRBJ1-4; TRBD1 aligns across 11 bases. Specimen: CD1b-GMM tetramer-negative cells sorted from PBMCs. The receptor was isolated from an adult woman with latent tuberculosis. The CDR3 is CASSGGQGGNEKLFF. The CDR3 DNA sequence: TGTGCCAGCAGCGGGGGACAGGGGGGTAATGAAAAACTGTTTTTT. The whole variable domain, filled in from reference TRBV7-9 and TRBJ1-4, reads DTGVSQNPRHKITKRGQNVTFRCDPISEHNRLYWYRQTLGQGPEFLTYFQNEAQLEKSRLLSDRFSAERPKGSFSTLEIQRTEQGDSAMYLCASSGGQGGNEKLFFGSGTQLSVL.